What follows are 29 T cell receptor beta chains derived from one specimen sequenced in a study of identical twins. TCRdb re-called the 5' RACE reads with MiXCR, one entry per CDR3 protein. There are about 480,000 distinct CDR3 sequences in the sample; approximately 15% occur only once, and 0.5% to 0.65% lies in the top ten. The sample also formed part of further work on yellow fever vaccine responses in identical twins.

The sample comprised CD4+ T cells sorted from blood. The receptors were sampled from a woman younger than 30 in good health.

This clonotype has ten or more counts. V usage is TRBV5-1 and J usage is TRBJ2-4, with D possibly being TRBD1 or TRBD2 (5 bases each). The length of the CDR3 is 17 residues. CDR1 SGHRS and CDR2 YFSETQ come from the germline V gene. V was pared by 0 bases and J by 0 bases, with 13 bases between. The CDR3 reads CASSLDGTGLAKNIQYF. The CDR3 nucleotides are TGCGCCAGCAGCTTGGACGGAACAGGACTAGCCAAAAACATTCAGTACTTC.

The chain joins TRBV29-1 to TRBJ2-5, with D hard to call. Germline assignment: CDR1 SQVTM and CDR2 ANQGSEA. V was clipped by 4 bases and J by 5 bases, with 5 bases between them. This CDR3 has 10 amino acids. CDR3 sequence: CSVGSETQYF. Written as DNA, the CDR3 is TGCAGCGTTGGGTCGGAGACCCAGTACTTC.

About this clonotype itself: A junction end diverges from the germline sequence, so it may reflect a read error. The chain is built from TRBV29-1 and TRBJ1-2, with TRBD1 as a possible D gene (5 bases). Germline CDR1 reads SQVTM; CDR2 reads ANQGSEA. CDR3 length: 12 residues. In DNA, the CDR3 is TGCAGCGTAGAAGGGGAGAACTATGGCTACACCTTC. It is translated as CSVEGENYGYTF.

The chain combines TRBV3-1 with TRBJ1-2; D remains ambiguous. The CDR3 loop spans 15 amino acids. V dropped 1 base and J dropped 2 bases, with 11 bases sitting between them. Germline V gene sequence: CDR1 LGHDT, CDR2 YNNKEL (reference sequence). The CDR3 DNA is TGTGCCAGCAGCCAAGTCCCGTTGGGGAACTATGGCTACACCTTC. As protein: CASSQVPLGNYGYTF.

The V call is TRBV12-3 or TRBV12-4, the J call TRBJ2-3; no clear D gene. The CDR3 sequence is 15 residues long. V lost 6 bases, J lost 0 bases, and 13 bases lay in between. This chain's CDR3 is CASRGLGRSTDTQYF. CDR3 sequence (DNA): TGTGCCAGCAGGGGCCTTGGACGGAGCACAGATACGCAGTATTTT.

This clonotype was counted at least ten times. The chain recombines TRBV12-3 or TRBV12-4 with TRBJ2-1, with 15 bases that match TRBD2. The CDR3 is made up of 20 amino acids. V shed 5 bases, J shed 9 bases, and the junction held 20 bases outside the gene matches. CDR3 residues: CASSPNLGLAGGGSVFEQFF. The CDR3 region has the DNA TGTGCCAGCAGTCCCAACCTGGGACTAGCGGGGGGCGGGAGTGTTTTTGAGCAGTTCTTC.

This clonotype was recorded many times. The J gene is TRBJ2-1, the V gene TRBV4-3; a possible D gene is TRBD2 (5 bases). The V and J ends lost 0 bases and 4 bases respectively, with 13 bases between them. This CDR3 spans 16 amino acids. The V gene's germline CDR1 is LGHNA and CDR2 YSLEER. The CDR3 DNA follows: TGCGCCAGCAGCCAAGATCCGGGAATAACGTACAATGAGCAGTTCTTC. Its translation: CASSQDPGITYNEQFF.

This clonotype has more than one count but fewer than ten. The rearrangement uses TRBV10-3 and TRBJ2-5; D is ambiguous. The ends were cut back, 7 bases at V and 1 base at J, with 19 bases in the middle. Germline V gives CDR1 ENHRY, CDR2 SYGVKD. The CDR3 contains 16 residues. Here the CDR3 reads CAITADIFGSQETQYF. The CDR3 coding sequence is TGTGCCATCACCGCCGACATTTTCGGGTCCCAAGAGACCCAGTACTTC.

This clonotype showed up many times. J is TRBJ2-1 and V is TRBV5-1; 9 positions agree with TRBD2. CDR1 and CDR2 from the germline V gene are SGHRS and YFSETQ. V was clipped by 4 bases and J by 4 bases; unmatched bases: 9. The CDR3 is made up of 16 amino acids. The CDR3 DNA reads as TGCGCCAGCAGCGCCTTAGTAGCGGGGGTATACAATGAGCAGTTCTTC. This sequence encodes CASSALVAGVYNEQFF.

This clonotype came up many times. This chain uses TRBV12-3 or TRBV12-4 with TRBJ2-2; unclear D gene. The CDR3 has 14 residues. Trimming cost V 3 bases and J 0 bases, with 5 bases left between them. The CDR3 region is CASSFEPNTGELFF. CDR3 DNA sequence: TGTGCCAGCAGTTTTGAGCCGAACACCGGGGAGCTGTTTTTT.

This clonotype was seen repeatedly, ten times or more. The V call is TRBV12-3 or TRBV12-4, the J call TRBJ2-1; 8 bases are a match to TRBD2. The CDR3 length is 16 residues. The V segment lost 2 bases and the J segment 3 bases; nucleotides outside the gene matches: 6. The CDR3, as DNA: TGTGCCAGCAGTTTACGGGCGGGAGGATTCTACAATGAGCAGTTCTTC. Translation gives CASSLRAGGFYNEQFF.

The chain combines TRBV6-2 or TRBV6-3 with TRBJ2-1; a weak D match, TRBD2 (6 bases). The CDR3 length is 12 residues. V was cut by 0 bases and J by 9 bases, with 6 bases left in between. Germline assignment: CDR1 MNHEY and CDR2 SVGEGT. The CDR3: CASSYSLAEQFF. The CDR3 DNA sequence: TGTGCCAGCAGTTACTCACTAGCTGAGCAGTTCTTC.

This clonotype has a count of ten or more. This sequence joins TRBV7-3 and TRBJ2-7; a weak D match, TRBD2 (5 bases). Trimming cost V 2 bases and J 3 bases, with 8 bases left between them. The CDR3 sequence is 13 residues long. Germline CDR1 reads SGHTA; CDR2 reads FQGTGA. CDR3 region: CASSLSGGYEQYF. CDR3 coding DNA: TGTGCCAGCAGCTTATCCGGAGGCTACGAGCAGTACTTC.

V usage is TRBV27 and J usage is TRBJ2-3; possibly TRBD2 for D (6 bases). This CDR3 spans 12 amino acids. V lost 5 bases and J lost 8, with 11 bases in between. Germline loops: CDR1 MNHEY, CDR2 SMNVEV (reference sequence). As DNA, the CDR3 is TGTGCCAGCAGTCGACTAGAGGGTACGCAGTATTTT. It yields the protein CASSRLEGTQYF.

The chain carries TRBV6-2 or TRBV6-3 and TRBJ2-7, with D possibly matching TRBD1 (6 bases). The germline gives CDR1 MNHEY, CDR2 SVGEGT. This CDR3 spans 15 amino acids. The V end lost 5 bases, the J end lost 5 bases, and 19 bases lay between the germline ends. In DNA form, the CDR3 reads TGTGCCAGCAGTCCCCTGGGACATAAATTGGACGAGCAGTACTTC. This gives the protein CASSPLGHKLDEQYF.

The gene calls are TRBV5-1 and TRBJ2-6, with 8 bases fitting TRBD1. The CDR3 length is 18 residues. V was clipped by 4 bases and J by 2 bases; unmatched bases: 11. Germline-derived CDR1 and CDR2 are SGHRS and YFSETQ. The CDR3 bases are TGCGCCAGCAGCCTAGCCGGACAGGGAAGGCCTGGGGCCAACGTCCTGACTTTC. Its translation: CASSLAGQGRPGANVLTF.

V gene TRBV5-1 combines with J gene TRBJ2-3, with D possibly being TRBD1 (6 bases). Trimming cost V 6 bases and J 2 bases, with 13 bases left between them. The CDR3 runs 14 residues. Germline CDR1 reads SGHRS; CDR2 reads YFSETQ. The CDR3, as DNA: TGCGCCAGCACCTTAGGGGGTCCCACAGATACGCAGTATTTT. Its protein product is CASTLGGPTDTQYF. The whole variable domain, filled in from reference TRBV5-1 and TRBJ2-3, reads KAGVTQTPRYLIKTRGQQVTLSCSPISGHRSVSWYQQTPGQGLQFLFEYFSETQRNKGNFPGRFSGRQFSNSRSEMNVSTLELGDSALYLCASTLGGPTDTQYFGPGTRLTVL.

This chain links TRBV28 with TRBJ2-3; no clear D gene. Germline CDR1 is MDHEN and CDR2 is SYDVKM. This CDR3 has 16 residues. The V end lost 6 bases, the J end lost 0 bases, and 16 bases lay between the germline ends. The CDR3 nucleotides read TGTGCCAGCAGCCCCGTTGCCGGACCCAGCACAGATACGCAGTATTTT. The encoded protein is CASSPVAGPSTDTQYF.

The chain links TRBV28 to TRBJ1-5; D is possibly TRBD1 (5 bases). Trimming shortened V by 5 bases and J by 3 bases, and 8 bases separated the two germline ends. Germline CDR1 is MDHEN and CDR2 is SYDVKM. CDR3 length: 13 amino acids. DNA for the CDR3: TGTGCCAGCAGTCGGGACCTCAATCAGCCCCAGCATTTT. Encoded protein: CASSRDLNQPQHF. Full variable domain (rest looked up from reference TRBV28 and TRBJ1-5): DVKVTQSSRYLVKRTGEKVFLECVQDMDHENMFWYRQDPGLGLRLIYFSYDVKMKEKGDIPEGYSVSREKKERFSLILESASTNQTSMYLCASSRDLNQPQHFGDGTRLSIL.

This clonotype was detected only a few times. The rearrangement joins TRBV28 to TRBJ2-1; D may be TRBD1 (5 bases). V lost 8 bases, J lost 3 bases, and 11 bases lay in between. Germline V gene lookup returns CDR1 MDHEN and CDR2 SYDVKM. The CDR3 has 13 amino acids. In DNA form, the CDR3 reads TGTGCCAGCCGCGGCCAGGGCTACAATGAGCAGTTCTTC. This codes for CASRGQGYNEQFF.

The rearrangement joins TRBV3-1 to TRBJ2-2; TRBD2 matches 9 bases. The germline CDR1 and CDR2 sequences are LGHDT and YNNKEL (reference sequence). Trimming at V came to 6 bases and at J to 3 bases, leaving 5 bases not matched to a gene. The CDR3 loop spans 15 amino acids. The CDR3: CASSRREGHTGELFF. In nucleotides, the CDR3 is TGTGCCAGCAGTCGGCGGGAGGGCCACACCGGGGAGCTGTTTTTT.

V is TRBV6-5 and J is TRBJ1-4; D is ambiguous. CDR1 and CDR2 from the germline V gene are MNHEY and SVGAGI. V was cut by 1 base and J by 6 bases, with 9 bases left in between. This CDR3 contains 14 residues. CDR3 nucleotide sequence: TGTGCCAGCAGTTACTACAGCGTTGATGAAAAACTGTTTTTT. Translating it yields CASSYYSVDEKLFF.

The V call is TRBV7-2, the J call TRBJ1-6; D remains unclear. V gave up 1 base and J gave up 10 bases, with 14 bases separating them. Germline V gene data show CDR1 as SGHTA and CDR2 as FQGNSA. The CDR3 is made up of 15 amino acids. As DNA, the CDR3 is TGTGCCAGCAGCTTAGGGCCCGGAGGGCCGTCACCCCTCCACTTT. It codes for CASSLGPGGPSPLHF.

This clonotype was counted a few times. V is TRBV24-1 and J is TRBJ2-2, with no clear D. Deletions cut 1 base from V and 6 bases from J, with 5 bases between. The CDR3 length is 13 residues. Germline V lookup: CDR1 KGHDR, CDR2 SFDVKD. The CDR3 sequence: CATSDFGPGELFF. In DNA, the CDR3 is TGTGCCACCAGTGATTTTGGTCCCGGGGAGCTGTTTTTT.

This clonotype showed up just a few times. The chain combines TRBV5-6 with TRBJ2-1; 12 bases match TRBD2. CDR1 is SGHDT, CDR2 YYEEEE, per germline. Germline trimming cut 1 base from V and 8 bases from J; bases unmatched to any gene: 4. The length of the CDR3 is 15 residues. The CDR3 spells CASSLLTSGSDEQFF. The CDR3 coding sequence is TGTGCCAGCAGCTTGTTGACTAGCGGGAGTGATGAGCAGTTCTTC. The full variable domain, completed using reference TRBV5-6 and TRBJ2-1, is DAGVTQSPTHLIKTRGQQVTLRCSPKSGHDTVSWYQQALGQGPQFIFQYYEEEERQRGNFPDRFSGHQFPNYSSELNVNALLLGDSALYLCASSLLTSGSDEQFFGPGTRLTVL.

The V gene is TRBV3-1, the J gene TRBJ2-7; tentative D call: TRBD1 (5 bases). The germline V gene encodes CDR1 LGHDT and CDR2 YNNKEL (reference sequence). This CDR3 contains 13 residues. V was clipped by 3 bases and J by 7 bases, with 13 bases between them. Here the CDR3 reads CASSQRQSLEQYF. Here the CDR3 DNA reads TGTGCCAGCAGCCAGAGACAGTCCCTGGAGCAGTACTTC.

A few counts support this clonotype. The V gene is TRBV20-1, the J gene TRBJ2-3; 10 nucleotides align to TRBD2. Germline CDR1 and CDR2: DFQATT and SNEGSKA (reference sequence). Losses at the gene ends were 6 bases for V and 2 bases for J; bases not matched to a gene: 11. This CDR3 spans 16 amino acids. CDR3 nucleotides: TGCAGTGCCAACCACCTTAGCGGGAGGCCCACAGATACGCAGTATTTT. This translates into CSANHLSGRPTDTQYF.

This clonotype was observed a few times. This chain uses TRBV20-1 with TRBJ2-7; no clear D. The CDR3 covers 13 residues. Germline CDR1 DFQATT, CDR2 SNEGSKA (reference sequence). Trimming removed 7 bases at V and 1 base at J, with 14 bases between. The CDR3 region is CSVGRSASYEQYF. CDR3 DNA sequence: TGCAGTGTAGGTCGTTCCGCGTCCTACGAGCAGTACTTC.

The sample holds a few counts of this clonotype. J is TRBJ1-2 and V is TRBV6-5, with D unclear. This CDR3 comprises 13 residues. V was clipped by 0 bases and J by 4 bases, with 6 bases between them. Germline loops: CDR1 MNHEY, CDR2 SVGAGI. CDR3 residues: CASSYSKGYGYTF. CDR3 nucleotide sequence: TGTGCCAGCAGTTACTCAAAGGGCTATGGCTACACCTTC.